This TCR beta chain was sequenced for a study of T-cell memory formation after mild COVID-19 (dated by TCRdb to about 2021). As for the study more broadly: TCR sequence clusters from the two donors were found to be largely donor specific. In a couple of donors, T-cell clones that expanded and contracted after mild COVID-19 were tracked by sequencing TCRalpha and TCRbeta repertoires over time. Two young, previously healthy adult volunteers made up the cohort, one male and one female.

Sequencing used an Illumina NovaSeq 6000. cDNA libraries for TCRalpha and TCRbeta were prepared by 5'RACE using constant-segment primers, with sample barcodes and unique molecular identifiers added. Trizol reagent was used to extract RNA from every sample. The libraries were amplified in two PCR steps, and the second step added a second sample barcode and Illumina TruSeq adapters. The libraries were sequenced on an Illumina NovaSeq using 2 x 150 bp paired-end reads. From the authors' description of their analysis: Reads were demultiplexed and collapsed into UMI-guided consensus sequences with migec v1.2.7. Using mixcr v2.1.11, the UMI consensuses were aligned to TRA and TRB V and J templates and assembled into clonotypes. A clonotype was counted as expanded or contracted only when both edgeR and NoisET called the clonotype significant, with the noise models trained on biological replicates. For edgeR calls, the thresholds were a false discovery rate-adjusted p below 0.01 and a log2 fold-change of 1. As an exploratory analysis of dynamics, max-normalized trajectories of the 1000 most abundant clonotypes were examined with PCA combined with hierarchical clustering. Separately sequenced CD4+ and CD8+ repertoires were used to assign the CD4 or CD8 phenotype of responding clones. TCRdb ran its own pipeline on the public reads, namely fastp trimming at Q25 and MiXCR clone calling, and kept in-frame beta chains. Duplicate CDR3 protein sequences are folded into a single record with the most common DNA and genes. The V and J calls here are based on TCRdb, not the publication. This sample comprises roughly 350,000 distinct CDR3 sequences, over 20% of them detected only once. Roughly an eighth of the sample comes from the top ten.

PBMCs were isolated by Ficoll-Paque density gradient centrifugation. Trimming removed 0 bases from V and 8 bases from J, leaving 18 bases between the germline ends. For CDR1 and CDR2, the germline V gene lists SGHDT and YYEEEE. The cysteine opens and the phenylalanine closes a CDR3 of 16 amino acids. Only CDR3 DNA remains: 48 bases, in frame from the first base. This clonotype came up a few times. Its recognized antigen is unknown. No quality values exist for individual bases; no much larger clone is one base distant. General findings and caveats noted by the study authors: The study included only a couple of mild cases, and larger cohorts that include severe cases with pre-infection samples were judged to be necessary. SARS-CoV-2 specificity was not confirmed for the second-wave clones peaking on day 37. The detection of some responding clones in pre-infection memory suggests that pre-existing cross-reactive memory T cells joined the SARS-CoV-2 response. Contracting CD4+ clones were found mainly in CM and EM memory subsets, while CD8+ clones were enriched in EMRA. Clones contracting from day 15 to 85 had balanced CD4/CD8 phenotypes, while a second wave expanding from day 15 to 37 was biased towards CD4+.

Recombination linked TRBV5-6 to TRBJ2-1; the D match is possibly TRBD1 or TRBD2, with 5 bases aligned in each. The source is an adult woman who had mild COVID-19 (a few samples of this study predate the infection). The sample titles of this study are shuffled in the database, so cell type and time point are left out; the donor was told from shared clones. Sequenced material: PBMCs or a T cell subset sorted from them (not recorded which). The CDR3 reads as follows: CASSLGGDRFADEQFF. The sequenced DNA: TGTGCCAGCAGCTTGGGGGGAGACAGATTTGCCGATGAGCAGTTCTTC.